This section outlines one T cell receptor (beta chain) sequence together with its context. The junction differs from germline at one of its ends, possibly a read error. The roughly 17-31 mg bulk tissue piece was not sorted before simultaneous RNA and DNA extraction. More than 80% viable tumor cells made up every tumor sample. The CDR3 totals 15 residues. Germline V gene data show CDR1 as MGHRA and CDR2 as YSYEKL. Total RNA amounting to around 530 ng was the source from which TCR beta cDNA was made with a constant-region primer. Each TCR beta library was derived from three nested multiplex PCR rounds that employed slightly modified ARM-PCR. The opening two PCR rounds, ten to eleven cycles each, paired TRBV1-TRBV30 forward primers with a C-beta reverse primer. TCRdb re-derived calls from the multiplex PCR reads in MiXCR, one entry per CDR3 protein. The sample holds roughly 190,000 distinct CDR3 sequences, approximately 80% seen once.

The data are from a study of tumor-infiltrating lymphocytes in primary liver carcinoma. The chain joins TRBV4-1 to TRBJ1-5, with 7 nucleotides matching TRBD1. The receptor comes from a man aged 35 to 55 with primary liver carcinoma and hepatitis B virus infection. Sequencing input: tumor tissue from primary liver carcinoma. The CDR3 sequence: CANSPRAGGNQPQHF. The CDR3 nucleotides are TGCGCCAACAGCCCTCGGGCAGGGGGTAATCAGCCCCAGCATTTT.